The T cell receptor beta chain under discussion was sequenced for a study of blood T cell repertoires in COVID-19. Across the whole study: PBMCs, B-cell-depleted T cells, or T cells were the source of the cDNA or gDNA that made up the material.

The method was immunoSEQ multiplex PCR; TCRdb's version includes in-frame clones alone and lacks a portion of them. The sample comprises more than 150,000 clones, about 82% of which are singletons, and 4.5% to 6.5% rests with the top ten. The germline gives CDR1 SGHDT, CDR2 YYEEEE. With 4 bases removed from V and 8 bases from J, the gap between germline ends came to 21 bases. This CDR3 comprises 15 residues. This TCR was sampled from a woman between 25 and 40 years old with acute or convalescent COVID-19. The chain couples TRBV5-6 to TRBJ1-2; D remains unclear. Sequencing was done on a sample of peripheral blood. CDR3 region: CASSTGSLTGSGYTF. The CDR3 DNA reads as TGTGCCAGCAGCACGGGGTCGCTAACGGGGTCCGGCTACACCTTC. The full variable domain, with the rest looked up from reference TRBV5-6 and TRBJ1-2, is DAGVTQSPTHLIKTRGQQVTLRCSPKSGHDTVSWYQQALGQGPQFIFQYYEEEERQRGNFPDRFSGHQFPNYSSELNVNALLLGDSALYLCASSTGSLTGSGYTFGSGTRLTVV.